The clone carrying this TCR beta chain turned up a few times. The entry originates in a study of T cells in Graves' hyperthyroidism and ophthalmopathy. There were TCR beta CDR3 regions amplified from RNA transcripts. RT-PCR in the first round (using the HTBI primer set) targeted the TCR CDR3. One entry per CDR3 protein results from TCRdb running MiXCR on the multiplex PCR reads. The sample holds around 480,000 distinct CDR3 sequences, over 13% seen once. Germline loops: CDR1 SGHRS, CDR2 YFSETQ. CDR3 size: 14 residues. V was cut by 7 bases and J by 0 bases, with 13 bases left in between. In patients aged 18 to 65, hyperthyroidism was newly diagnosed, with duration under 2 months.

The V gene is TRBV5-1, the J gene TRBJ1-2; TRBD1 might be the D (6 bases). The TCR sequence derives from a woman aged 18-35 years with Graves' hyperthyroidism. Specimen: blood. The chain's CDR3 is CASRDTGTNYGYTF. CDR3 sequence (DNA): TGCGCCAGCCGTGATACAGGGACTAACTATGGCTACACCTTC.